Each of the 13 T cell receptor beta chains below was sequenced from the same sample in a study of cytomegalovirus exposure and HLA in healthy donors. In the PCR, 60 Vbeta and 13 Jbeta primers were used. Some clones are missing from TCRdb's copy, which holds only in-frame ones; the method was immunoSEQ multiplex PCR. This repertoire shows about 130,000 clones, 81% found once; its top ten account for about 1%. The specimen sequenced was PBMCs. These receptors were collected from a woman aged 30 to 39 in good health and CMV-seronegative.

This rearrangement joins TRBV7-9 to TRBJ2-1, with 9 positions matching TRBD2. Trimming took 3 bases from V and 6 from J; bases not matched to a gene: 6. Germline-derived CDR1 and CDR2 are SEHNR and FQNEAQ (reference sequence). The CDR3 is 15 amino acids. DNA for the CDR3: TGTGCCAGCAGCTTTCGCGGGGGGGCCGTCAATGAGCAGTTCTTC. Amino acids: CASSFRGGAVNEQFF.

The V gene is TRBV6-1, the J gene TRBJ1-6; 10 bases match TRBD1. Per the germline V gene, CDR1 is MNHNS and CDR2 is SASEGT. The CDR3 length is 14 residues. Germline trimming cut 6 bases from V and 7 bases from J; bases unmatched to any gene: 3. CDR3 amino acids: CASRGTGVNSPLHF. CDR3 coding DNA: TGTGCCAGCAGGGGGACAGGGGTCAATTCACCCCTCCACTTT.

This clone was detected once. The chain carries TRBV10-2 and TRBJ2-7; 10 nucleotides align to TRBD2. V shed 5 bases, J shed 4 bases, and the junction held 5 bases outside the gene matches. The CDR3 runs 14 residues. In germline, CDR1 is WSHSY, CDR2 SAAADI. This chain's CDR3 is CASSLSSGRYEQYF. CDR3 DNA sequence: TGCGCCAGCAGTCTGTCTAGCGGGAGATACGAGCAGTACTTC.

The rearrangement joins TRBV7-3 to TRBJ2-2, with TRBD2 matching 9 bases. Trimming removed 1 base from V and 8 bases from J; junction bases left unmatched: 8. Per germline, CDR1 SGHTA and CDR2 FQGTGA. The CDR3 is 16 amino acids. The CDR3 DNA reads as TGTGCCAGCAGCTTAATTGCGGGGGGGCCTGAGGGGGAGCTGTTTTTT. It translates to CASSLIAGGPEGELFF.

The chain employs TRBV5-1 and TRBJ1-1; D is perhaps TRBD1 (6 bases). The CDR3 sequence is 12 residues long. CDR1 SGHRS and CDR2 YFSETQ come from the germline V gene. V lost 4 bases and J 3 bases, leaving 7 bases between the germline ends. Here the CDR3 DNA reads TGCGCCAGCAGCAGGGGGTACACTGAAGCTTTCTTT. Encoded protein: CASSRGYTEAFF.

In nucleotides, the CDR3 is TGTGCCAGCAGCGTACCCATAGCGGGGGGCACAGATACGCAGTATTTT. Protein sequence: CASSVPIAGGTDTQYF. The chain couples TRBV9 to TRBJ2-3; TRBD2 matches 9 bases. CDR1 and CDR2 (germline): SGDLS, YYNGEE. This CDR3 is built from 16 residues. V lost 1 base to trimming and J lost 1 base; unmatched junction nucleotides: 4.

This chain joins TRBV4-3 and TRBJ1-4; 8 bases are a match to TRBD1. V lost 4 bases and J lost 7; bases outside the gene matches: 8. Looked up from germline, CDR1 is LGHNA and CDR2 is YSLEER. The CDR3 covers 15 residues. The CDR3 sequence is CASSPKQGVREKLFF. The DNA for the CDR3 is TGCGCCAGCAGCCCCAAACAGGGGGTACGTGAAAAACTGTTTTTT.

The chain employs TRBV9 and TRBJ2-2; D call uncertain. This CDR3 is built from 15 residues. CDR1 and CDR2 from the germline V gene are SGDLS and YYNGEE. V lost 4 bases and J 1 base, leaving 11 bases between the germline ends. The CDR3 nucleotides read TGTGCCAGCAGCTCAAGAGCGCTGAACACCGGGGAGCTGTTTTTT. This gives the protein CASSSRALNTGELFF.

J is TRBJ1-3 and V is TRBV19; 7 nucleotides match TRBD1. CDR1 and CDR2 from the germline V gene are LNHDA and SQIVND (reference sequence). J was trimmed by 2 bases and V by 7 bases; bases with no gene match: 11. The CDR3 is 16 residues long. The CDR3 protein is CASTRGGPTAGNTIYF. CDR3 DNA: TGTGCCAGTACCCGAGGGGGCCCGACGGCTGGAAACACCATATATTTT.

The chain couples TRBV6-5 to TRBJ1-5, with D hard to call. CDR1 is MNHEY and CDR2 is SVGAGI in the germline V gene. V was shortened by 8 bases and J by 6 bases, with 20 bases between the two germline ends. This CDR3 is built from 15 residues. CDR3 region: CASGETNPPLQPQHF. DNA for the CDR3: TGTGCCAGCGGGGAGACAAATCCCCCTCTTCAGCCCCAGCATTTT.

The V gene is TRBV25-1, the J gene TRBJ1-6; 12 bases are a match to TRBD1. CDR3 length: 16 amino acids. Trimming at V came to 4 bases and at J to 8 bases, leaving 6 bases not matched to a gene. Germline CDR1 is MGHDK and CDR2 is SYGVNS. The CDR3 DNA is TGTGCCAGCAGTGGGGACAGGGGGCTTGGAGATTCACCCCTCCACTTT. As protein: CASSGDRGLGDSPLHF.

V gene TRBV7-2 combines with J gene TRBJ2-7; D may be TRBD1 (6 bases). This CDR3 has 16 residues. The ends were cut back, 5 bases at V and 5 bases at J, with 22 bases in the middle. From germline, CDR1 is SGHTA and CDR2 FQGNSA. The chain's CDR3 is CASSRTTGNSYHEQYF. The CDR3 DNA is TGTGCCAGCAGCCGAACAACAGGGAATTCGTACCACGAGCAGTACTTC.

The chain uses TRBV9 and TRBJ2-1; 10 bases align to TRBD2. The CDR3 is made up of 16 amino acids. The germline V gene has CDR1 SGDLS and CDR2 YYNGEE. The V gene end was trimmed by 0 bases and the J gene end by 4 bases; junction bases not matched to a gene: 4. This CDR3 reads CASSVESSGGYNEQFF. The CDR3 coding sequence is TGTGCCAGCAGCGTAGAGTCTAGCGGGGGTTACAATGAGCAGTTCTTC.